Shown below are 27 T cell receptor beta chains from a single sample sequenced in a study of T-cell reconstitution after alpha-beta-depleted transplantation in children. As it was prepared, the TCRbeta library received unique molecular identifiers. TCRdb passed the PCR reads through MiXCR, listing each CDR3 protein once. The repertoire includes roughly 610,000 distinct CDR3 sequences, over 9.5% of them detected once, and roughly 3.9% sits in the top ten. Material: PBMCs from the stem cell graft donor, obtained from the stem cell graft. Receptors were obtained from a human donor who donated a stem cell graft to a child with acute myeloid leukemia.

This clonotype was seen only a few times. The chain couples TRBV9 to TRBJ2-3; D perhaps matches TRBD2 (5 bases). V dropped 4 bases and J dropped 0 bases, with 15 bases sitting between them. The CDR3 is 16 amino acids. The germline V gene has CDR1 SGDLS and CDR2 YYNGEE. The CDR3 here is CASSPRGRVSTDTQYF. The CDR3, as DNA: TGTGCCAGCAGCCCCCGGGGAAGGGTCAGCACAGATACGCAGTATTTT.

This clonotype was seen more than once but under ten times. The chain couples TRBV11-1 to TRBJ1-1; 9 nucleotides match TRBD1. The CDR3 length is 13 residues. Germline lookup yields CDR1 SGHAT and CDR2 FQDESV (reference sequence). Trimming at V came to 0 bases and at J to 11 bases, leaving 4 bases not matched to a gene. CDR3 in DNA: TGTGCCAGCAGCTTAGCCCGGGACAGGGTTGCTTTCTTT. Protein sequence: CASSLARDRVAFF.

The J gene is TRBJ2-3, the V gene TRBV29-1; D may be TRBD1 (6 bases). The V and J ends lost 2 bases and 1 base respectively, with 13 bases between them. Per germline, CDR1 SQVTM and CDR2 ANQGSEA. CDR3 length: 15 amino acids. The CDR3: CSVEPQGRGTDTQYF. CDR3 sequence (DNA): TGCAGCGTTGAACCACAGGGAAGGGGCACAGATACGCAGTATTTT.

This clonotype was detected a few times. The chain carries TRBV11-3 and TRBJ2-7, with a tentative D call TRBD1 (7 bases). The V gene's germline CDR1 is SGHNT and CDR2 YENEEA. CDR3 size: 13 residues. Trimming pared 4 bases from V and 6 bases from J, leaving 13 bases between. The CDR3 is CASSSRGAGEQYF. The DNA of the CDR3 is TGTGCCAGCAGCTCCAGGGGGGCAGGCGAGCAGTACTTC.

In its sample, this clonotype was seen a few times. This chain links TRBV20-1 with TRBJ2-4; D may be TRBD1 or TRBD2 (6 bases each). The V and J ends lost 6 bases and 8 bases respectively, with 29 bases between them. This CDR3 has 17 amino acids. CDR1 DFQATT and CDR2 SNEGSKA come from the germline V gene (reference sequence). CDR3 sequence: CSASDLGAGFRGDIQYF. In DNA form, the CDR3 reads TGCAGTGCCTCCGATTTGGGAGCGGGCTTTAGGGGGGACATTCAGTACTTC.

The chain uses TRBV7-8 and TRBJ2-1, with 10 bases that match TRBD2. Germline CDR1 SGHVS, CDR2 FQNEAQ. The V and J ends lost 3 bases and 9 bases, in that order; junction bases with no gene match: 11. This CDR3 region has 16 residues. CDR3 amino acids: CASSLPSGRARGEQFF. The CDR3 DNA reads TGTGCCAGCAGCTTGCCCAGCGGGAGGGCCCGGGGTGAGCAGTTCTTC.

This clonotype came up a few times. This chain connects TRBV6-2 or TRBV6-3 to TRBJ2-7, with D perhaps TRBD1 or TRBD2 (7 bases each). The CDR3 runs to 23 residues. V lost 4 bases and J lost 3, with 40 bases in between. Germline V lookup: CDR1 MNHEY, CDR2 SVGEGT. As DNA, the CDR3 is TGTGCCAGCAGTTCCCGCTTCGGGGGGACAGTCGAGCGAGCGGCGGTGGGGCACTACGAGCAGTACTTC. It yields the protein CASSSRFGGTVERAAVGHYEQYF.

The chain carries TRBV30 and TRBJ2-7, with 10 bases identical to TRBD1. Losses at the gene ends were 3 bases for V and 4 bases for J; bases not matched to a gene: 12. This CDR3 has 16 amino acids. Germline V CDR1 and CDR2: GTSNPN, SVGIG (reference sequence). Here the CDR3 DNA reads TGTGCCTGGAGCGCCTCGCTCGGGACAGGGGTTTACGAGCAGTACTTC. It codes for CAWSASLGTGVYEQYF.

The chain recombines TRBV19 with TRBJ1-1; possibly TRBD1 for D (6 bases). The V end was cut by 3 bases, the J end by 0 bases, with 11 bases between. CDR3 length: 15 residues. Germline V gene data show CDR1 as LNHDA and CDR2 as SQIVND (reference sequence). The CDR3 nucleotides read TGTGCCAGTAGTATCGACAGGTTAATGAACACTGAAGCTTTCTTT. Translating it yields CASSIDRLMNTEAFF.

The chain combines TRBV12-3 or TRBV12-4 with TRBJ2-7, with D possibly being TRBD2 (6 bases). Trimming removed 8 bases from V and 7 bases from J, with 18 bases in between. CDR3 size: 13 residues. The DNA of the CDR3 is TGTGCCAGCGGTACGATGTGGGGGGTTGAGCAGTACTTC. Its translation: CASGTMWGVEQYF.

This clonotype was counted a few times. The rearrangement uses TRBV20-1 and TRBJ2-1; unclear D gene. The CDR3 sequence is 15 residues long. Trimming stripped 4 bases from V and 1 base from J, with 14 bases between. Germline V gene sequence: CDR1 DFQATT, CDR2 SNEGSKA (reference sequence). The CDR3 sequence: CSAKDPRTSYNEQFF. CDR3 nucleotides: TGCAGTGCTAAAGACCCACGAACGTCCTACAATGAGCAGTTCTTC.

This clonotype turned up a few times. V usage is TRBV14 and J usage is TRBJ2-1, with 9 bases identical to TRBD2. CDR1 and CDR2 from the germline V gene are SGHDN and FVKESK. Trimming removed 2 bases from V and 3 bases from J; junction bases left unmatched: 11. There are 18 residues in the CDR3. The CDR3 region is CASSQSDSGLAIYNEQFF. CDR3 in DNA: TGTGCCAGCAGCCAATCTGACTCGGGACTAGCTATCTACAATGAGCAGTTCTTC.

This chain uses TRBV27 with TRBJ2-3; a possible D gene is TRBD2 (6 bases). CDR1 is MNHEY and CDR2 is SMNVEV in the germline V gene (reference sequence). V was cut by 2 bases and J by 1 base, with 10 bases left in between. The CDR3 extends over 15 amino acids. DNA of the CDR3: TGTGCCAGCAGTTTAGAGCGGGTCCGCACAGATACGCAGTATTTT. It specifies CASSLERVRTDTQYF.

This sequence joins TRBV6-2 or TRBV6-3 and TRBJ2-2; maybe TRBD2 (6 bases). V dropped 8 bases and J dropped 4 bases, with 17 bases sitting between them. CDR1 and CDR2 (germline): MNHEY, SVGEGT. The CDR3 is 15 residues long. This CDR3 is CASGQSLAFTGELFF. CDR3 sequence (DNA): TGTGCCAGCGGCCAGTCACTAGCTTTCACCGGGGAGCTGTTTTTT.

This clonotype was counted between two and nine times. The gene calls are TRBV3-1 and TRBJ1-6; perhaps TRBD1 as D (5 bases). The ends were cut back, 3 bases at V and 10 bases at J, with 16 bases in the middle. In germline, CDR1 is LGHDT, CDR2 YNNKEL (reference sequence). This CDR3 is built from 15 residues. The CDR3 region is CASSQVDWGESPLHF. DNA of the CDR3: TGTGCCAGCAGCCAGGTGGACTGGGGGGAGTCACCCCTCCACTTT.

In this sample, this clonotype turned up a few times. The chain combines TRBV27 with TRBJ2-2; either TRBD1 or TRBD2 may fit D (5 bases each). This CDR3 has 18 amino acids. The germline V gene has CDR1 MNHEY and CDR2 SMNVEV (reference sequence). The V end was cut by 2 bases, the J end by 5 bases, with 21 bases between. CDR3 nucleotide sequence: TGTGCCAGCAGTTTAAGGGGCGGGTACAACGAACAGACCGGGGAGCTGTTTTTT. The encoded protein is CASSLRGGYNEQTGELFF.

This clonotype was recorded at least ten times. This chain connects TRBV13 to TRBJ1-4; the D is unclear. CDR1 and CDR2 from the germline V gene are PRHDT and FYEKMQ (reference sequence). V lost 6 bases and J lost 7, with 9 bases in between. The CDR3 sequence is 12 residues long. The CDR3 loop reads CASSSAGEKLFF. CDR3 bases: TGTGCCAGCAGTTCCGCCGGTGAAAAACTGTTTTTT.

This clonotype has more than one count but fewer than ten. The chain is built from TRBV12-3 or TRBV12-4 and TRBJ2-3; no definite D call. The CDR3 is 13 amino acids. V dropped 5 bases and J dropped 4 bases, with 10 bases sitting between them. The CDR3 reads CASSAARPDTQYF. CDR3 coding DNA: TGTGCCAGCAGTGCGGCCCGACCAGATACGCAGTATTTT.

The gene calls are TRBV5-5 and TRBJ1-4; D possibly corresponds to TRBD1 (5 bases). Germline-derived CDR1 and CDR2 are SGHKS and YYEKEE (reference sequence). Trimming took off 5 bases at V and 1 base at J, with 21 bases between the two ends. The CDR3 runs 18 residues. The CDR3: CASSLGGDPRGTNEKLFF. CDR3 in DNA: TGTGCCAGCAGTCTTGGGGGGGACCCAAGGGGAACTAATGAAAAACTGTTTTTT.

This clonotype was detected only a few times. The chain recombines TRBV5-1 with TRBJ2-1; D gene unclear. Per the germline V gene, CDR1 is SGHRS and CDR2 is YFSETQ. This CDR3 is 15 amino acids long. Deletions cut 5 bases from V and 8 bases from J, with 20 bases between. The CDR3: CASRMGSYKTDEQFF. As DNA, the CDR3 is TGCGCCAGCAGGATGGGCAGCTACAAAACCGATGAGCAGTTCTTC. Drawing the rest from reference TRBV5-1 and TRBJ2-1, the complete variable domain is KAGVTQTPRYLIKTRGQQVTLSCSPISGHRSVSWYQQTPGQGLQFLFEYFSETQRNKGNFPGRFSGRQFSNSRSEMNVSTLELGDSALYLCASRMGSYKTDEQFFGPGTRLTVL.

This clonotype showed up just a few times. This chain connects TRBV5-1 to TRBJ2-1; perhaps TRBD1 as D (6 bases). The CDR3 sequence is 16 residues long. Trimming pared 1 base from V and 7 bases from J, leaving 18 bases between. Germline loops: CDR1 SGHRS, CDR2 YFSETQ. The CDR3 is CASSLNGRERGNEQFF. The CDR3 DNA is TGCGCCAGCAGCTTGAATGGTCGGGAAAGGGGGAATGAGCAGTTCTTC. Full variable domain (rest looked up from reference TRBV5-1 and TRBJ2-1): KAGVTQTPRYLIKTRGQQVTLSCSPISGHRSVSWYQQTPGQGLQFLFEYFSETQRNKGNFPGRFSGRQFSNSRSEMNVSTLELGDSALYLCASSLNGRERGNEQFFGPGTRLTVL.

J is TRBJ2-1 and V is TRBV20-1; TRBD2 is a possible D gene (6 bases). Germline CDR1 reads DFQATT; CDR2 reads SNEGSKA (reference sequence). The CDR3 is 14 amino acids. V lost 2 bases, J lost 7 bases, and 15 bases lay in between. The CDR3 spells CSARFREKVNEQFF. The CDR3 DNA reads as TGCAGTGCTAGATTCCGGGAGAAGGTAAATGAGCAGTTCTTC.

In the case of this clonotype: Mismatch with germline at one junction end may stem from a read error. This chain uses TRBV20-1 with TRBJ2-7, with D tentatively TRBD2 (5 bases). There are 8 residues in the CDR3. Germline CDR1 is DFQATT and CDR2 is SNEGSKA (reference sequence). This CDR3 reads CSAPRGGF. The CDR3 nucleotides are TGCAGTGCCCCTCGCGGAGGATTC.

This clonotype has more than one count but fewer than ten. The chain combines TRBV27 with TRBJ2-7; D gene uncertain. V was pared by 3 bases and J by 2 bases, with 8 bases between. This CDR3 has 13 residues. The germline gives CDR1 MNHEY, CDR2 SMNVEV (reference sequence). The CDR3 loop reads CASSFGTPYEQYF. The CDR3, as DNA: TGTGCCAGCAGTTTCGGCACTCCCTACGAGCAGTACTTC.

This chain uses TRBV4-2 with TRBJ2-2, with 13 bases aligning to TRBD2. The CDR3 loop spans 15 amino acids. Germline V gene lookup returns CDR1 LGHNA and CDR2 YNFKEQ. With V trimmed by 2 bases and J by 10 bases, 4 bases remained unmatched. CDR3 in amino acids: CASSQRGTSGKELFF. CDR3 nucleotides: TGTGCCAGCAGCCAAAGGGGGACTAGCGGGAAGGAGCTGTTTTTT.

This chain joins TRBV12-3 or TRBV12-4 and TRBJ1-6; D not certain. The length of the CDR3 is 13 residues. V dropped 5 bases and J dropped 7 bases, with 9 bases sitting between them. As DNA, the CDR3 is TGTGCCAGCAGTCCGACACAGAATTCACCCCTCCACTTT. It yields the protein CASSPTQNSPLHF.

This clonotype showed up just a few times. The chain joins TRBV9 to TRBJ2-3; 10 nucleotides align to TRBD2. The germline V gene encodes CDR1 SGDLS and CDR2 YYNGEE. Trimming at V came to 4 bases and at J to 3 bases, leaving 5 bases not matched to a gene. CDR3 size: 15 residues. The CDR3: CASSRLAGRTDTQYF. The CDR3 DNA sequence: TGTGCCAGCAGCCGACTAGCGGGTCGGACAGATACGCAGTATTTT.